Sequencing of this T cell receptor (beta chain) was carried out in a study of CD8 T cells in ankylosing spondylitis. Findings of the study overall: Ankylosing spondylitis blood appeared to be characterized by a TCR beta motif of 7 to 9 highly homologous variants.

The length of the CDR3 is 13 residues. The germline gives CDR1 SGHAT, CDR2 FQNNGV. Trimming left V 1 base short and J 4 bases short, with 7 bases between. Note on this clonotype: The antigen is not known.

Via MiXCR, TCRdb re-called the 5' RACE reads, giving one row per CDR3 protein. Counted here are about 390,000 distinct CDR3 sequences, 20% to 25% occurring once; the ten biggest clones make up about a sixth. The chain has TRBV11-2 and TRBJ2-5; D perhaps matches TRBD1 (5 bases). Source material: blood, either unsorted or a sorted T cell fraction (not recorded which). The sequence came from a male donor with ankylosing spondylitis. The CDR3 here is CASSLVGLETQYF. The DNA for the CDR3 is TGTGCCAGCAGCTTAGTGGGGCTAGAGACCCAGTACTTC.